The source of this T cell receptor (beta chain) is a study of OX40 agonist ivuxolimab in advanced cancers. About the study as a whole: Ivuxolimab, which targeted the costimulatory receptor OX40 (CD134), was an agonistic, fully human IgG2 monoclonal antibody. Of the 50 to 55 patients in dose escalation, about 19 had hepatocellular carcinoma, some 15 had melanoma, 9 had renal cell carcinoma and 9 had head and neck cancer. Prior anti-PD-1, anti-PD-L1 or anti-CTLA-4 therapy was permitted, and checkpoint inhibitors had been received by 40% to 50% of dose-escalation patients. Partial responses were achieved by three dose-escalation patients, of whom one had hepatocellular carcinoma and two had cutaneous melanoma. In the dose-escalation cohort, approximately 80% of patients were male, and the mean age was approximately 60 years with a range of about 23 to 79. Intravenous ivuxolimab was administered to patients every 2 weeks at six dose levels: 0.01, 0.1, 0.3, 1.5, 3 and 10 mg/kg. The monotherapy dose-escalation portion (N ≈ 50 patients) of the phase I ivuxolimab trial is reported in the paper. Peripheral TCRbeta sequencing was intended to test whether TCR sequence diversity was altered and clonal T-cell expansion was caused by ivuxolimab.

To sequence the TCRbeta CDR3 region, genomic DNA was isolated from the sorted cells. The immunoSEQ Assay was used for sequencing of TCRbeta CDR3 regions. TCRdb mirrors the immuneACCESS table, restricted to in-frame sequences. Some clones are absent from its copies; in checked studies, under half trace to an unresolved V gene, and the reason for the others is unknown. Counted in this sample were 12,000 or so clones; roughly 86% of them appeared once. 25% to 30% of the sample lies in the top ten. Note on this clone: Its target antigen remains unknown. The input lacks base qualities; no much larger clone sits a single base away.

Patients with autoimmune disease history or receiving systemic immunosuppression were excluded from the trial. In every dose cohort, peripheral blood was drawn for TCR sequencing at baseline, cycle 4 day 1, and cycle 7 day 1. Samples came from an open-label, multicenter, first-in-human phase I dose-escalation trial of ivuxolimab. Adults with locally advanced or metastatic melanoma, renal cell carcinoma, hepatocellular carcinoma or head and neck squamous cell carcinoma were enrolled in the trial. CD4+ and CD8+ T cells were sorted separately from peripheral blood before TCR sequencing. The paper's findings and limits, for the study overall: After ivuxolimab, more expanded clones were found on average in CD8+ T cells than in CD4+ T cells. In the 0.1-3.0 mg/kg groups, partial responders were among the patients with the lowest normalized peripheral clonal expansion, particularly in CD8+ T cells. The antigen specificity of the clonally expanded peripheral T cells was not determined. At doses of 0.1 to 3.0 mg/kg, clonal expansion of both CD4+ and CD8+ blood T cells was observed from baseline to week 6. Low levels of normalized T-cell clonal expansion were also shown by some nonresponding patients.

V loses 8 bases at its end and J loses 3 bases; junction bases beyond the gene matches: 4. From the germline V gene (reference sequence), CDR1 is MNHNY and CDR2 is SVGAGI. The CDR3 covers 13 residues, taking in both the cysteine and the phenylalanine. Only the CDR3 region is kept as DNA, spanning 39 bases read in frame from base 1. The TCR originated in an adult with an advanced solid tumor such as melanoma, head and neck, liver or kidney cancer. The sequence links TRBV6-6 to TRBJ2-7, with TRBD2 identical over 10 junction bases. The material sequenced was CD4+ or CD8+ T cells sorted from blood, taken in a trial of the OX40 agonist ivuxolimab. CDR3 protein: CASGGLANYEQYF. The sequenced DNA: TGTGCCAGCGGGGGACTAGCGAACTACGAGCAGTACTTC.